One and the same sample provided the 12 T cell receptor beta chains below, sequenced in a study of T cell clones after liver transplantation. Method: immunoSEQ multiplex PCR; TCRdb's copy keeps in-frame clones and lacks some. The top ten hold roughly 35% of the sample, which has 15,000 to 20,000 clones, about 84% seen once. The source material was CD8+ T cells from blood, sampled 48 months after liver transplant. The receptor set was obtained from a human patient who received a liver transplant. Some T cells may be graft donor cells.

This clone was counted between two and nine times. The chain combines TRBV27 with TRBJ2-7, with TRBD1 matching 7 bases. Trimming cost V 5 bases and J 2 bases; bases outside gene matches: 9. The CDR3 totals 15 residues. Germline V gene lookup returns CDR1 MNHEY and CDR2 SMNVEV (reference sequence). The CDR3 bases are TGTGCCAGCAGTCCTGCCGGGACAGCCACCTACGAGCAGTACTTC. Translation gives CASSPAGTATYEQYF.

This chain's CDR3 is CASSQEQDDANYGYTF. Written as DNA, the CDR3 is TGCGCCAGCAGCCAAGAACAGGACGACGCTAACTATGGCTACACCTTC. The chain links TRBV4-3 to TRBJ1-2; D may be TRBD1 (5 bases). Germline CDR1 reads LGHNA; CDR2 reads YSLEER. V shed 0 bases and J shed 0 bases, with 11 bases lying between them. The CDR3 totals 16 residues.

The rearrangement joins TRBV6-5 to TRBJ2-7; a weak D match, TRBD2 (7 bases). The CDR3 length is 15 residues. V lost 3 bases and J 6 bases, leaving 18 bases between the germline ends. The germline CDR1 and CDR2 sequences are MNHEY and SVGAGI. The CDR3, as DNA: TGTGCCAGCAGTTATACGGGGGGCGGGGGCAGCGAGCAGTACTTC. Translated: CASSYTGGGGSEQYF.

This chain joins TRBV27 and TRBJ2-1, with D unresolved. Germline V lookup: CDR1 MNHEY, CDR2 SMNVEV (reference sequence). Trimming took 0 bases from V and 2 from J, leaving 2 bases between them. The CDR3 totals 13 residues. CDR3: CASSLSTYNEQFF. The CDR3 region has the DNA TGTGCCAGCAGTTTATCGACCTACAATGAGCAGTTCTTC.

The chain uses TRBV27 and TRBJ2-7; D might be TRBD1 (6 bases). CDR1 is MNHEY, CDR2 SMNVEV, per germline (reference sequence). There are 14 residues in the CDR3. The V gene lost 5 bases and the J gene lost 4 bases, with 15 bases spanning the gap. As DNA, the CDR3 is TGTGCCAGCAGTCCCACCCCTCAGGGGTACGAGCAGTACTTC. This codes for CASSPTPQGYEQYF.

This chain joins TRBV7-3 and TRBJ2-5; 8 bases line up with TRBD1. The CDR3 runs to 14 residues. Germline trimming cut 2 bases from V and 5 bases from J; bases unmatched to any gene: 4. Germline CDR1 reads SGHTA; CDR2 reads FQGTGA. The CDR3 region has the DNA TGTGCCAGCAGCTTAGCAGGGGGCGGTGAGACCCAGTACTTC. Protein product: CASSLAGGGETQYF.

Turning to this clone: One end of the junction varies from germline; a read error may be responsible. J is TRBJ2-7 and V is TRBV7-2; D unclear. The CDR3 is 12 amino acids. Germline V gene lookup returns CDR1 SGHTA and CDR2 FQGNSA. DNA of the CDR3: TGTGCCAGCAGCTTTTACTCAAACAAGTGGGCCTTC. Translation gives CASSFYSNKWAF.

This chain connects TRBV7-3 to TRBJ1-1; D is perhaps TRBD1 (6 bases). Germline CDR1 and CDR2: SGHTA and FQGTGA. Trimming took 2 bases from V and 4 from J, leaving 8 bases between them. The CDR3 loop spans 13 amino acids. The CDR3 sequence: CASSLGGPTEAFF. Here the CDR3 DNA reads TGTGCCAGCAGCTTAGGGGGGCCCACTGAAGCTTTCTTT.

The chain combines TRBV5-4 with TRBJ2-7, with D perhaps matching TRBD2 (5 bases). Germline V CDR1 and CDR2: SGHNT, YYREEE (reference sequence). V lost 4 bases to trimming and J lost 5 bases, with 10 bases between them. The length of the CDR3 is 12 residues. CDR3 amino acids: CASSPGNNEQYF. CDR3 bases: TGTGCCAGCAGCCCGGGGAACAACGAGCAGTACTTC.

As DNA, the CDR3 is TGTGCCAGCAGCTATCGGGACAGCTTTTCCTACGAGCAGTACTTC. The encoded protein is CASSYRDSFSYEQYF. The chain has TRBV7-2 and TRBJ2-7; 7 bases agree with TRBD1. The CDR3 runs 15 residues. Germline V CDR1 and CDR2: SGHTA, FQGNSA. V was clipped by 4 bases and J by 1 base; unmatched bases: 7. The whole variable domain, remainder taken from reference TRBV7-2 and TRBJ2-7, is GAGVSQSPSNKVTEKGKDVELRCDPISGHTALYWYRQSLGQGLEFLIYFQGNSAPDKSGLPSDRFSAERTGGSVSTLTIQRTQQEDSAVYLCASSYRDSFSYEQYFGPGTRLTVT.

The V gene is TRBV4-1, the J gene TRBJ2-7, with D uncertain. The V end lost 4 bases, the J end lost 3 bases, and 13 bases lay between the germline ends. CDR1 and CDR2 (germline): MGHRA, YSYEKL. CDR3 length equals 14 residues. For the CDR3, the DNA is TGCGCCAGCAGCCTTTGGGTTGGAAACTACGAGCAGTACTTC. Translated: CASSLWVGNYEQYF.

CDR3 nucleotides: TGTGCCAGCACCCCGGGGCCGGGGTACGAGCAGTACTTC. Protein sequence: CASTPGPGYEQYF. The J gene is TRBJ2-7, the V gene TRBV6-5; D may correspond to TRBD1 or TRBD2 (5 bases each). Trimming removed 7 bases at V and 4 bases at J, with 14 bases between. Germline V gene sequence: CDR1 MNHEY, CDR2 SVGAGI. The length of the CDR3 is 13 residues.